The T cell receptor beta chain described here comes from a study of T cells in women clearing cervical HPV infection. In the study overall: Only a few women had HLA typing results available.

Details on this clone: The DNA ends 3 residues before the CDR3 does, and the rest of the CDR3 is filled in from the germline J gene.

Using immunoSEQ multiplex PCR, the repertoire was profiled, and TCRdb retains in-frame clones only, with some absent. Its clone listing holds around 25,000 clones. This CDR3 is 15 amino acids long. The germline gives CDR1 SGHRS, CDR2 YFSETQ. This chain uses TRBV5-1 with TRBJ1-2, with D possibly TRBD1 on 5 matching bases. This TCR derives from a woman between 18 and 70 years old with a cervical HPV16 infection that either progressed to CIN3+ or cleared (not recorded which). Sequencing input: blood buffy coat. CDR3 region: CASSLGTTGTKSYTF. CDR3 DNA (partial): TGCGCCAGCAGCTTGGGTACCACCGGGACTAAGAGC.